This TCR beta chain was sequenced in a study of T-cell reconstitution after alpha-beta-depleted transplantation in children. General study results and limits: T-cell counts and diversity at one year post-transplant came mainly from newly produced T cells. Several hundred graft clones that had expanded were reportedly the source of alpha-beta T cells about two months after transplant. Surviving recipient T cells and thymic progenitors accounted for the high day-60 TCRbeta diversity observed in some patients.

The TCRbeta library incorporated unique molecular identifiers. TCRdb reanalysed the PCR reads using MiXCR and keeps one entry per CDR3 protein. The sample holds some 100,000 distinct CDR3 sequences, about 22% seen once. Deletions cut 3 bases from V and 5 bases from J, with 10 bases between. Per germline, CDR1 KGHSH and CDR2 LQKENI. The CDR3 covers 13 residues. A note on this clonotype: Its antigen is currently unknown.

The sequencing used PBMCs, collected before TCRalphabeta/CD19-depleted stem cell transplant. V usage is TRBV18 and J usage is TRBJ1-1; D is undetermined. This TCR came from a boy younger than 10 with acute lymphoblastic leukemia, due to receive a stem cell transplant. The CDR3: CASSPEFNTEAFF. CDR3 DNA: TGTGCCAGCTCACCCGAGTTCAATACTGAAGCTTTCTTT.